This TCR beta chain was identified during a study of blood T cell repertoires in COVID-19. Overall study context: Whether acute or convalescent, the COVID-19 samples came from the United States, Italy and Spain. Sources were T cells, B-cell-depleted T cells, or PBMCs; the material itself was cDNA or gDNA.

In the authors' methods: Nucleated cell number was recorded as an estimate derived from reference gene primer amplification. Clones were sequenced by immunoSEQ multiplex PCR, and TCRdb holds only the in-frame ones, with some missing. For V, J and clone size, that table is used; D and trimming come from the DNA. The table shows just over 250,000 clones, with approximately 89% occurring only once. The TCR comes from a man aged 40-50 years who had recovered from COVID-19. The sample consisted of peripheral blood.

The DNA for the CDR3 is TGTGCCAGCAGCGGGAGCGGGACAGATACGCAGTATTTT. As protein: CASSGSGTDTQYF. V and J are TRBV21-1 and TRBJ2-3; TRBD2 is taken as the D call from the table, unchecked against the DNA. TRBV21-1 is reported as a pseudogene. This CDR3 region has 13 residues.